The clone carrying this T cell receptor (beta chain) has more than one count but fewer than ten. Its antigen remains unidentified. Germline CDR1 reads MNHNY; CDR2 reads SVGAGI (reference sequence). This CDR3 has 13 amino acids. The germline V and J ends were trimmed by 5 bases and 9 bases, with 16 bases remaining between them. This sample was included in a study of T cells in localized non-small cell lung cancer. Study-wide findings and caveats: Appearing in adjacent lung were a median roughly 59 of the top 100 tumor clones.

TCRdb's table, derived via immunoSEQ multiplex PCR, lists solely in-frame clones and lacks some. The sample consists of about 53,000 clones, over 80% of them appearing once. The sequenced sample was peripheral blood mononuclear cells, obtained before any cancer treatment. This sequence joins TRBV6-6 and TRBJ1-1; D gene ambiguous. The sequence came from a man between 40 and 75 years old with stage III lung adenocarcinoma. The CDR3 spells CASSPQASKQAFF. CDR3 bases: TGTGCCAGCAGTCCGCAGGCATCGAAGCAAGCTTTCTTT.